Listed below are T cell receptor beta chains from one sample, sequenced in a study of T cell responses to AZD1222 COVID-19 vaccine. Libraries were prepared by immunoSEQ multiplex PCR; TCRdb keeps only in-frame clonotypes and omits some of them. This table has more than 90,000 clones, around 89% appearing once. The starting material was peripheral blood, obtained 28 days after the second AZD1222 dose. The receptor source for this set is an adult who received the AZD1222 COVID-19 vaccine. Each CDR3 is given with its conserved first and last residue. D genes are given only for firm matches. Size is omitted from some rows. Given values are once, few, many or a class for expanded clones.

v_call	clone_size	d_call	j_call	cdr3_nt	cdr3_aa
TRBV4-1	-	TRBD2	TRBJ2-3	TGCGCCAGCAGCCAAGAGTCGGGGGGGCCTGATACGCAGTATTTT	CASSQESGGPDTQYF
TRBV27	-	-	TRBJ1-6	TGTGCCAGCAGTTTCCTCCAGGGAGGAGGAAATTCACCCCCCCACTTT	CASSFLQGGGNSPPHF
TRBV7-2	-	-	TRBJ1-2	TGTGCCAGCAGCTTAGGATACAACTATGGCTACACCTTC	CASSLGYNYGYTF
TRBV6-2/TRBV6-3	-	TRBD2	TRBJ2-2	TGTGCCAGCAGTTATCATAGCGGGGGGCCAGACGGGGAGCTGTTTTTT	CASSYHSGGPDGELFF
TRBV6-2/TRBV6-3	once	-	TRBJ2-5	TGTGCCAGCAGTTCTGTAGGCTTCCAAGAGACCCAGTACTTC	CASSSVGFQETQYF
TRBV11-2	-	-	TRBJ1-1	TGTGCCAGCAGCCCCTGGGGGGACACTGAAGCTTTCTTT	CASSPWGDTEAFF
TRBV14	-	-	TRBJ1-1	TGTGCCAGCAGCCTGGCTAAATGGAACACTGAAGCTTTCTTT	CASSLAKWNTEAFF
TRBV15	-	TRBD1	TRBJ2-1	TGTGCCACCAGCCGGCCGGGGACAGTTAACAATGAGCAGTTCTTC	CATSRPGTVNNEQFF
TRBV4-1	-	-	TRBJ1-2	TGCGCCAGCAGCCAACCCTGGGGAGGGTATGGCTACACCTTC	CASSQPWGGYGYTF
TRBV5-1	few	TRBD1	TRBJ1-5	TGCGCCAGCAGCCCCTCCGGGACAGGGGTCAATCAGCCCCAGCATTTT	CASSPSGTGVNQPQHF
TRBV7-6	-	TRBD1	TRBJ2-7	TGTGCCAGCAGCTTAGGGACAGGGGCAGGGGGAGAGCAGTACTTC	CASSLGTGAGGEQYF
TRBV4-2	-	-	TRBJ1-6	TGTGCCAGCAGCCAAGAAGAGGGTACAGGGAATTCACCCCTCCACTTT	CASSQEEGTGNSPLHF
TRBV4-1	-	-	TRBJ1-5	TGCGCCAGCAGCCAAGAAGTGACGGGGGATCAGCCCCAGCATTTT	CASSQEVTGDQPQHF
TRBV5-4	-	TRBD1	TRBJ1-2	TGTGCCAGCAGCCCTAAAGGGGGCGGCGGCTATGGCTACACCTTC	CASSPKGGGGYGYTF
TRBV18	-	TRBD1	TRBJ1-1	TGTGCCAGCTCACTATTCCCGGGACAGGGATCGGGCACTGAAGCTTTCTTT	CASSLFPGQGSGTEAFF
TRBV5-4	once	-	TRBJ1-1	TGTGCCAGCAGCTTGAGCCCGAACACTGAAGCTTTCTTT	CASSLSPNTEAFF
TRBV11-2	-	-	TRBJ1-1	TGTGCCAGCAGCCCCACGACAGCCATGAACACTGAAGCTTTCTTT	CASSPTTAMNTEAFF
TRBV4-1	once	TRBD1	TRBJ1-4	TGCGCCAGCAGCCAAGGTCCGGGACAGCCCGAGGGTGAAAAACTGTTTTTT	CASSQGPGQPEGEKLFF
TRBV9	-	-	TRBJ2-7	TGTGCCAGCAGCGCTACAGGGACTCCCTACGAGCAGTACTTC	CASSATGTPYEQYF
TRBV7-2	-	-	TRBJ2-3	TGTGCCAGCAGCTCCCTTGCCGATCGGTTGACAGATACGCAGTATTTT	CASSSLADRLTDTQYF
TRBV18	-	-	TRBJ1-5	TGTGCCAGCTCACCACCCGGGCCAACCCAACAGCCCCAGCATTTT	CASSPPGPTQQPQHF
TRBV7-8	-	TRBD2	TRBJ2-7	TGTGCCAGCAGTGTTTTGGTGAATGGCGGGAGGGACTACGAGCAGTACTTC	CASSVLVNGGRDYEQYF
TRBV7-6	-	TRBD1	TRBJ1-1	TGTGCCAGCAGCTTACGAACCCGACAGGGTGAGGACACTGAAGCTTTCTTT	CASSLRTRQGEDTEAFF
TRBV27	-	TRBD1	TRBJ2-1	TGTGCCAGCAGAAAGGACAGGGGGCTATACAATGAGCAGTTCTTC	CASRKDRGLYNEQFF
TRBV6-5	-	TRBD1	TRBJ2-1	TGTGCCAGTTTCCGGGACAGGGTTTACAATGAGCAGTTCTTC	CASFRDRVYNEQFF
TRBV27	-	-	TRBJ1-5	TGTGCCAGCACCTTCGGGAGGTTGAATCAGCCCCAGCATTTT	CASTFGRLNQPQHF
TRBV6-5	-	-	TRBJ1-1	TGTGCCAGCAGTTACTCAGTGAACACTGAAGCTTTCTTT	CASSYSVNTEAFF
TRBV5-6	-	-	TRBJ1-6	TGTGCCAGCAGTCCCGGGGATAATTCACCCCTCCACTTT	CASSPGDNSPLHF
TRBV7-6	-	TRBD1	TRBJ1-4	TGTGCCAGCAGCTTAGGGACAGGGGAGAATGAAAAACTGTTTTTT	CASSLGTGENEKLFF